A selection of T cell receptor beta chains follows, all from one sample in a study of early T cells in non-severe SARS-CoV-2 infection. Using its own MiXCR run on the 5' RACE reads, TCRdb lists one record per CDR3 protein. The sample lists tens of thousands of distinct CDR3 sequences, roughly 5% seen once, with roughly 20% in the top ten. Specimen: whole blood. The receptors originated from an adult who was a healthcare worker with PCR-confirmed SARS-CoV-2 infection or an uninfected control (not recorded which). CDR3s include the opening cysteine and the closing phenylalanine or tryptophan. Fields, in order: J gene, D gene, V gene, clone size, CDR3 protein, CDR3 DNA. D genes are given only for firm matches. Not all rows give a size; the values are once, few, many and, for expanded clones, a class.

>TRBJ2-1|-|TRBV11-3|many
CASSLAGVPYNEQFF
TGTGCCAGCAGCTTAGCGGGAGTGCCCTACAATGAGCAGTTCTTC
>TRBJ2-4|TRBD2|TRBV5-1|many
CASSFAGGPENIQYF
TGCGCCAGCAGCTTCGCGGGGGGGCCGGAAAACATTCAGTACTTC
>TRBJ1-5|-|TRBV21-1|many
CASSKARAHQPQHF
TGTGCCAGCAGCAAAGCGAGGGCCCATCAGCCCCAGCATTTT
>TRBJ1-6|-|TRBV9|many
CASSTGQLTNSPLHF
TGTGCCAGCAGTACTGGACAGCTAACTAATTCACCCCTCCACTTT
>TRBJ2-7|TRBD1|TRBV10-3|many
CAISAQTGGLDEQYF
TGTGCCATCAGTGCTCAGACAGGGGGTCTCGACGAGCAGTACTTC
>TRBJ2-5|TRBD1|TRBV20-1|many
CSARPGTGRQETQYF
TGCAGTGCTAGACCAGGGACAGGGAGGCAAGAGACCCAGTACTTC
>TRBJ2-3|TRBD2|TRBV11-3|few
CASSLGTSGITDTQYF
TGTGCCAGCAGCTTAGGCACTAGCGGAATCACAGATACGCAGTATTTT
>TRBJ2-2|-|TRBV6-5|-
CASSSIERVGTGELFF
TGTGCCAGCAGCTCAATCGAGCGGGTAGGGACCGGGGAGCTGTTTTTT
>TRBJ1-1|-|TRBV6-6|many
CASSYFFGQGIGTEAFF
TGTGCCAGCAGTTACTTCTTCGGTCAGGGGATTGGCACTGAAGCTTTCTTT
>TRBJ1-2|-|TRBV30|few
CAWRTTGTNGYTF
TGTGCCTGGAGAACAACTGGGACGAATGGCTACACCTTC
>TRBJ2-7|-|TRBV12-3/TRBV12-4|-
CASSLGSSYEQYF
TGTGCCAGCAGTTTGGGCAGCTCCTACGAGCAGTACTTC
>TRBJ2-7|-|TRBV11-2|many
CASSLYSAGEQYF
TGTGCCAGCAGCTTATATAGCGCGGGCGAGCAGTACTTC
>TRBJ2-7|-|TRBV7-2|few
CASSLGDISYEQYF
TGTGCCAGCAGCTTAGGGGACATCAGCTACGAGCAGTACTTC
>TRBJ2-1|-|TRBV18|few
CASSTGGGGGEQFF
TGTGCCAGCTCAACCGGCGGTGGTGGGGGTGAGCAGTTCTTC
>TRBJ1-6|TRBD1|TRBV28|many
CASSLWDSGIPYNSPLHF
TGTGCCAGCAGTCTGTGGGACAGCGGGATCCCCTATAATTCACCCCTCCACTTT
>TRBJ2-1|-|TRBV24-1|many
CATAGTKSSYNEQFF
TGTGCCACCGCCGGAACAAAGAGCTCCTACAATGAGCAGTTCTTC
>TRBJ1-3|-|TRBV20-1|few
CSAWAATGNTIYF
TGCAGTGCTTGGGCGGCTACTGGAAACACCATATATTTT
>TRBJ2-7|TRBD2|TRBV30|many
CACSGGSYEQYF
TGTGCCTGCAGCGGGGGATCCTACGAGCAGTACTTC
>TRBJ2-6|-|TRBV21-1|many
CASPFPGSESGANVLTF
TGTGCCAGCCCGTTTCCGGGGTCAGAATCTGGGGCCAACGTCCTGACTTTC
>TRBJ2-1|-|TRBV6-2/TRBV6-3|many
CASTEQGNEQFF
TGTGCCAGCACCGAACAGGGCAATGAGCAGTTCTTC
>TRBJ2-2|TRBD1|TRBV24-1|many
CATSGTGDAGELFF
TGTGCCACCTCCGGGACAGGGGACGCCGGGGAGCTGTTTTTT
>TRBJ1-6|-|TRBV27|-
CASSLFADPVGSPLHF
TGTGCCAGCAGTTTATTCGCAGATCCTGTAGGTTCACCCCTCCACTTT
>TRBJ2-7|-|TRBV18|many
CASSRGEDEQYF
TGTGCCAGCTCTCGCGGAGAGGACGAGCAGTACTTC
>TRBJ2-2|-|TRBV30|many
CAWSVGRANTGELFF
TGTGCCTGGAGTGTCGGCAGGGCTAACACCGGGGAGCTGTTTTTT
>TRBJ2-3|TRBD2|TRBV12-3/TRBV12-4|many
CASSPGTSGRTDTQYF
TGTGCCAGCAGTCCCGGAACTAGCGGGAGGACAGATACGCAGTATTTT
>TRBJ2-3|TRBD1|TRBV6-6|-
CASSYPDRSDTQYF
TGTGCCAGCAGTTATCCGGACAGGTCAGATACGCAGTATTTT
>TRBJ1-2|-|TRBV5-6|many
CASSPPGGLFRDRDGYTF
TGTGCCAGCAGCCCCCCCGGCGGATTGTTTAGGGATCGGGATGGCTACACCTTC
>TRBJ1-5|-|TRBV5-5|many
CASSLLRGSNQPQHF
TGTGCCAGCAGCTTGCTGCGGGGGAGTAATCAGCCCCAGCATTTT